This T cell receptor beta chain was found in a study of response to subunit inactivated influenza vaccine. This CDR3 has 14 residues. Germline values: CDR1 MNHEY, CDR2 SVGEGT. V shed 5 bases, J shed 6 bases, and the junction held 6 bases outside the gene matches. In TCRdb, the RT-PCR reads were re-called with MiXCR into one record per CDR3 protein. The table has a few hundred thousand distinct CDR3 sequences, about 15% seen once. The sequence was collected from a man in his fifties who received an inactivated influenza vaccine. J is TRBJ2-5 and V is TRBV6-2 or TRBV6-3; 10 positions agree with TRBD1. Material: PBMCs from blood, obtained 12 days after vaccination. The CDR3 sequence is CASSLTGGMKTQYF. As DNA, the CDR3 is TGTGCCAGCAGTCTGACAGGGGGCATGAAGACCCAGTACTTC.